This T cell receptor (beta chain) came from a study of metastatic and nonmetastatic thyroid tumors. Study in general: Where malignant and benign thyroid patients were concerned, repertoires were compared across blood and tumor or nodule tissue.

Among the patients, none had received any treatment before thyroid surgery. The CDR3 sequence is 14 residues long. Germline CDR1 reads MDHEN; CDR2 reads SYDVKM. V was shortened by 6 bases and J by 4 bases, with 13 bases between the two germline ends. Per the study methods: It was from CDR3 differences across clinicopathological groups that a distant-metastasis classifier for papillary thyroid cancer was built. TCRdb re-called the PCR reads via MiXCR. The V and J calls, along with clone size, are taken from TCRdb and not from the paper's own processing. The sample has some 15,000 clones, roughly 3.5% seen once. Findings and caveats of the study: Relative to benign nodules, malignant thyroid tumors were reportedly characterized by significantly elevated TCR beta diversity in blood and tumor.

In this sample, this clone turned up a few times. Its target is not known. The chain carries TRBV28 and TRBJ1-3, with D unclear. Material: tumor tissue. This TCR derives from a female donor with papillary thyroid cancer or a benign thyroid nodule (not recorded which). Some clones in this sample may be carry-over from other donors' samples. CDR3 nucleotides: TGTGCCAGCAGCCCGCCGGACCTCGGAAACACCATATATTTT. It specifies CASSPPDLGNTIYF.